This TCR beta chain was captured in a study of vaccination effects on CD4 cells after COVID-19. Before any sequencing was done, the ViraFEST assay used viral peptide pools to expand antigen-specific CD4+ T cells. The culture ran for 10 to 11 days, and then CD4+ T cells were isolated. No vaccinee had earlier SARS-CoV-2 infection, and nucleocapsid antibodies were negative. PBMC cultures contained 2 million or so cells per well, 7.5 to 10 IU/ml IL-2 and roughly 10 ug/ml peptides. Days 3 and 7 saw half the medium replaced with IL-2 medium. General study points: Late in the post-vaccination period, infection-induced and vaccine-induced clones underwent marked clonal contraction.

Assay used: immunoSEQ multiplex PCR; TCRdb lists only in-frame clones, some missing. This table holds 25,000 to 35,000 clones, over 70% found once. The germline CDR1 and CDR2 sequences are DFQATT and SNEGSKA (reference sequence). V was clipped by 3 bases and J by 8 bases, with 5 bases between them. CDR3 length equals 10 residues. Concerning this clone itself: The antigen remains undetermined.

The material was CD4+ T cells from PBMCs cultured with SARS-CoV-2 spike peptides, obtained before COVID-19 vaccination. The gene calls are TRBV20-1 and TRBJ2-1; no clear D. This clonotype was sampled from a human donor who received a COVID-19 vaccine. The CDR3 protein is CSASGHEQFF. The CDR3 DNA is TGCAGTGCTAGCGGCCATGAGCAGTTCTTC.